Each of the 8 T cell receptor beta chains below was sequenced from the same sample in a study of blood T cell repertoires in COVID-19. The repertoire was sequenced with immunoSEQ multiplex PCR; TCRdb's copy has only in-frame clones and lacks some. This sample has some 53,000 clones, with roughly 87% found just once. The sequenced material came from peripheral blood. These TCRs come from a human donor with active COVID-19. The donor label of this sample is uncertain.

The V and J genes are TRBV4-2 and TRBJ2-7; weak D call: TRBD2 (5 bases). V lost 3 bases to trimming and J lost 5 bases, with 11 bases between them. Germline V gene lookup returns CDR1 LGHNA and CDR2 YNFKEQ. There are 13 residues in the CDR3. The CDR3 DNA reads as TGTGCCAGCAGCCAGAGCCCGAGGGACGAGCAGTACTTC. As protein: CASSQSPRDEQYF.

For the CDR3, the DNA is TGTGCCAGCAGCTTTCCAGGTGACGAGCAGTACTTC. This sequence encodes CASSFPGDEQYF. The genes are TRBV11-1 and TRBJ2-7; no definite D call. The V gene's germline CDR1 is SGHAT and CDR2 FQDESV (reference sequence). CDR3 size: 12 residues. V was cut by 3 bases and J by 5 bases, with 8 bases left in between.

The chain employs TRBV11-2 and TRBJ2-3; D gene unclear. Germline V gene sequence: CDR1 SGHAT, CDR2 FQNNGV. V shed 2 bases and J shed 1 base, with 13 bases lying between them. CDR3 length: 16 amino acids. The CDR3 reads CASSLLAIGGTDTQYF. As DNA, the CDR3 is TGTGCCAGCAGCTTATTAGCTATAGGAGGCACAGATACGCAGTATTTT. The entire variable domain, with the rest obtained from reference TRBV11-2 and TRBJ2-3, is as follows: EAGVAQSPRYKIIEKRQSVAFWCNPISGHATLYWYQQILGQGPKLLIQFQNNGVVDDSQLPKDRFSAERLKGVDSTLKIQPAKLEDSAVYLCASSLLAIGGTDTQYFGPGTRLTVL.

The rearrangement joins TRBV29-1 to TRBJ1-2, with 9 nucleotides matching TRBD1. Trimming at V came to 7 bases and at J to 3 bases, leaving 6 bases not matched to a gene. The CDR3 sequence is 13 residues long. The germline gives CDR1 SQVTM, CDR2 ANQGSEA. In nucleotides, the CDR3 is TGCAGCGCCAGTACAGGGGGCGACTATGGCTACACCTTC. As protein: CSASTGGDYGYTF.

The chain has TRBV10-3 and TRBJ2-7; 9 positions match TRBD1. The ends lost 6 bases at V and 3 bases at J; junction bases unmatched: 9. The CDR3 runs to 15 residues. Germline-derived CDR1 and CDR2 are ENHRY and SYGVKD. CDR3 nucleotides: TGTGCCATCAGAGGACCGGGACAGGGTGTCTACGAGCAGTACTTC. It specifies CAIRGPGQGVYEQYF.

The chain combines TRBV27 with TRBJ2-5, with 13 bases that match TRBD2. Germline V gene sequence: CDR1 MNHEY, CDR2 SMNVEV (reference sequence). The CDR3 covers 16 residues. Trimming took 5 bases from V and 5 from J; bases not matched to a gene: 8. The CDR3 DNA reads as TGTGCCAGCAGTCTGACTAGCGGGGGGAGGTGGGAGACCCAGTACTTC. Translated, it gives CASSLTSGGRWETQYF.

This clone was counted once. V and J are TRBV9 and TRBJ2-2; D is undetermined. Trimming left V 5 bases short and J 4 bases short, with 3 bases between. The CDR3 contains 11 residues. Per germline, CDR1 SGDLS and CDR2 YYNGEE. The CDR3 DNA is TGTGCCAGCAGTATCACCGGGGAGCTGTTTTTT. Its translation: CASSITGELFF.

The chain joins TRBV11-3 to TRBJ1-6, with D uncertain. The ends were cut back, 8 bases at V and 5 bases at J, with 10 bases in the middle. The CDR3 has 13 residues. CDR1 SGHNT and CDR2 YENEEA come from the germline V gene. The CDR3 reads CASARDNNSPLHF. CDR3 DNA: TGTGCCAGCGCCAGAGACAATAATTCACCCCTCCACTTT.